This T cell receptor (beta chain) is drawn from a study of regulatory T cells in long-lasting Graves disease. Arm-PCR of CDR3 regions and iRepertoire HTBI primers were the basis on which TCR beta libraries were built. TCRdb re-called the multiplex PCR reads with MiXCR, one entry per CDR3 protein. Here the sample spans 450,000 to 600,000 distinct CDR3 sequences, around an eighth being singletons. CDR1 is DFQATT, CDR2 SNEGSKA, per germline (reference sequence). The CDR3 loop spans 17 amino acids. Trimming took 0 bases from V and 5 from J; bases not matched to a gene: 14. Noted time point: newly diagnosed GD, antithyroid drugs for less than 3 months. RNA from PBMCs was the source of the TCR library. This clonotype was observed a few times. These data are also associated with another study on T cells in Graves' hyperthyroidism and ophthalmopathy. This second study says: Most thyroid clonotypes with frequency above 0.001 were detected in blood.

The chain joins TRBV20-1 to TRBJ2-7; 9 bases agree with TRBD1. The receptor was derived from a young man with Graves disease. The sample here was peripheral blood mononuclear cells (PBMCs), taken at new diagnosis, from a patient treated with antithyroid drugs. CDR3 DNA sequence: TGCAGTGCTAGAGAATCTACCCCCGGGACAGGGAAACACGAGCAGTACTTC. It is translated as CSARESTPGTGKHEQYF.